This is a list of T cell receptor beta chains from one sample in a study of T cell responses to AZD1222 COVID-19 vaccine. The method was immunoSEQ multiplex PCR; TCRdb's version includes in-frame clones alone and lacks a portion of them. The table has under 300,000 clones, 90% to 95% seen once. The sample was peripheral blood, taken on day 0 of AZD1222 vaccination. The receptors were gathered from an adult in good health. The CDR3 runs from the conserved cysteine through the conserved F or W. Each record gives: J gene, clone size, V gene, D gene, CDR3 protein, CDR3 DNA. D genes are given only for firm matches. Clone sizes are given selectively: once, few, many, or a class where the clone is expanded.

j_gene: TRBJ2-3
abundance: once
v_gene: TRBV5-4
d_gene: NA
CDR3aa: CASSSQDGPTQYF
CDR3nt: TGTGCCAGCAGTTCCCAGGACGGGCCAACGCAGTATTTT

j_gene: TRBJ1-4
abundance: NA
v_gene: TRBV10-3
d_gene: NA
CDR3aa: CAISEWGRGNEKLFF
CDR3nt: TGTGCCATCAGTGAGTGGGGGCGAGGTAATGAAAAACTGTTTTTT

j_gene: TRBJ1-6
abundance: NA
v_gene: TRBV27
d_gene: TRBD1
CDR3aa: CASARGDSYNSPLHF
CDR3nt: TGTGCCAGCGCCAGGGGGGACTCCTATAATTCACCCCTCCACTTT

j_gene: TRBJ1-6
abundance: once
v_gene: TRBV10-3
d_gene: NA
CDR3aa: CAISESGAPFYNSPLHF
CDR3nt: TGTGCCATCAGTGAGTCTGGGGCCCCATTTTATAATTCACCCCTCCACTTT

j_gene: TRBJ1-4
abundance: NA
v_gene: TRBV3-1/TRBV3-2
d_gene: NA
CDR3aa: CASSRGGAGEKLFF
CDR3nt: TGTGCCAGCAGCCGAGGGGGGGCGGGCGAAAAACTGTTTTTT

j_gene: TRBJ1-4
abundance: NA
v_gene: TRBV28
d_gene: NA
CDR3aa: CASRVNEKLFF
CDR3nt: TGTGCCAGCAGGGTTAATGAAAAACTGTTTTTT

j_gene: TRBJ1-1
abundance: NA
v_gene: TRBV7-6
d_gene: NA
CDR3aa: CASSPPRGKNTEAFF
CDR3nt: TGTGCCAGCAGCCCTCCGCGGGGGAAGAACACTGAAGCTTTCTTT

j_gene: TRBJ1-1
abundance: NA
v_gene: TRBV29-1
d_gene: NA
CDR3aa: CSTDTEAFF
CDR3nt: TGCAGCACCGACACTGAAGCTTTCTTT

j_gene: TRBJ2-1
abundance: NA
v_gene: TRBV7-2
d_gene: NA
CDR3aa: CASSFRRTNEQFF
CDR3nt: TGTGCCAGCAGCTTCCGGAGGACCAATGAGCAGTTCTTC

j_gene: TRBJ2-7
abundance: NA
v_gene: TRBV28
d_gene: NA
CDR3aa: CASRRDSTYEQYF
CDR3nt: TGTGCCAGCAGGCGTGACTCAACCTACGAGCAGTACTTC

j_gene: TRBJ2-7
abundance: NA
v_gene: TRBV6-5
d_gene: TRBD1
CDR3aa: CASSRQGSPYEQYF
CDR3nt: TGTGCCAGCAGTAGACAGGGAAGTCCCTACGAGCAGTACTTC

j_gene: TRBJ2-1
abundance: NA
v_gene: TRBV6-1
d_gene: NA
CDR3aa: CASSESRLAHSSYNEQFF
CDR3nt: TGTGCCAGCAGTGAATCACGGCTAGCCCACAGCTCCTACAATGAGCAGTTCTTC

j_gene: TRBJ2-5
abundance: NA
v_gene: TRBV2
d_gene: TRBD2
CDR3aa: CASNEGREGTQYF
CDR3nt: TGTGCCAGCAATGAAGGCAGGGAGGGGACCCAGTACTTC

j_gene: TRBJ1-2
abundance: NA
v_gene: TRBV28
d_gene: NA
CDR3aa: CASSSLPPNYGYTF
CDR3nt: TGTGCCAGCAGTTCTCTTCCTCCTAACTATGGCTACACCTTC

j_gene: TRBJ2-2
abundance: NA
v_gene: TRBV19
d_gene: TRBD2
CDR3aa: CASRYAIGGGDTGELFF
CDR3nt: TGTGCCAGTAGATACGCCATTGGGGGAGGGGACACCGGGGAGCTGTTTTTT

j_gene: TRBJ1-2
abundance: NA
v_gene: TRBV28
d_gene: NA
CDR3aa: CASSFRGAVGYTF
CDR3nt: TGTGCCAGCAGTTTCCGGGGGGCGGTTGGCTACACCTTC

j_gene: TRBJ1-5
abundance: NA
v_gene: TRBV7-9
d_gene: TRBD1
CDR3aa: CASSSGTGRRNQPQHF
CDR3nt: TGTGCCAGCAGCAGTGGGACAGGGAGGCGCAATCAGCCCCAGCATTTT

j_gene: TRBJ2-7
abundance: NA
v_gene: TRBV7-2
d_gene: NA
CDR3aa: CAFIRRIFYEQYF
CDR3nt: TGTGCCTTTATTAGGCGGATTTTCTACGAGCAGTACTTC

j_gene: TRBJ2-3
abundance: NA
v_gene: TRBV9
d_gene: TRBD2
CDR3aa: CASSVQAGGFEDTQYF
CDR3nt: TGTGCCAGCAGCGTACAAGCGGGGGGATTCGAAGATACGCAGTATTTT

j_gene: TRBJ2-7
abundance: NA
v_gene: TRBV5-1
d_gene: TRBD1
CDR3aa: CASSNRDRGLYEQYF
CDR3nt: TGCGCCAGCAGCAACCGGGACAGGGGGCTCTACGAGCAGTACTTC

j_gene: TRBJ2-7
abundance: NA
v_gene: TRBV6-5
d_gene: NA
CDR3aa: CASRTLRTQVYEQYF
CDR3nt: TGTGCCAGCAGGACCCTTCGGACCCAGGTCTACGAGCAGTACTTC